This T cell receptor beta chain appears in the sequencing data of a study of blood T cell repertoires in COVID-19. Original processing notes: Reference gene primer amplification yielded estimated nucleated cell counts. The repertoire was sequenced with immunoSEQ multiplex PCR; TCRdb's copy has only in-frame clones and lacks some. Clone size and V and J calls were adopted from that table, with D and trimming inferred from the DNA. This table has more than 75,000 clones, approximately 80% appearing once. This CDR3 spans 15 amino acids. The V gene lost 5 bases and the J gene lost 0 bases, with 11 bases spanning the gap. Germline V lookup: CDR1 SGHRS, CDR2 YFSETQ.

This receptor was identified in a human donor in a cohort sampled during active COVID-19. Sequenced: peripheral blood. V and J are TRBV5-1 and TRBJ1-4; D is ambiguous. The CDR3 DNA reads TGCGCCAGCAGAGCCGCGGGGTCAACTAATGAAAAACTGTTTTTT. Translated, it gives CASRAAGSTNEKLFF.